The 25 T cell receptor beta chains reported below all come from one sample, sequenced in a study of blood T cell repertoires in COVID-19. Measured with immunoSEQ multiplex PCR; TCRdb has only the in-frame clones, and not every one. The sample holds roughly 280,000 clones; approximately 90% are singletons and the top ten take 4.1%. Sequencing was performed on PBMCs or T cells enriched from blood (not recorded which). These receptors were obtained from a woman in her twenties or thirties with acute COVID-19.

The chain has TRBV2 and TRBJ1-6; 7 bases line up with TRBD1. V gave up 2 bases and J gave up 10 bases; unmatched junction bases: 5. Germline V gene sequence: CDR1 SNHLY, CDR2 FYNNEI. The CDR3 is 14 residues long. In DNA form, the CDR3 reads TGTGCCAGCAGTGAAAGGGGGCGAGACTCACCCCTCCACTTT. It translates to CASSERGRDSPLHF. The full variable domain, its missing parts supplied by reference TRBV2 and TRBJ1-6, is EPEVTQTPSHQVTQMGQEVILRCVPISNHLYFYWYRQILGQKVEFLVSFYNNEISEKSEIFDDQFSVERPDGSNFTLKIRSTKLEDSAMYFCASSERGRDSPLHFGNGTRLTVT.

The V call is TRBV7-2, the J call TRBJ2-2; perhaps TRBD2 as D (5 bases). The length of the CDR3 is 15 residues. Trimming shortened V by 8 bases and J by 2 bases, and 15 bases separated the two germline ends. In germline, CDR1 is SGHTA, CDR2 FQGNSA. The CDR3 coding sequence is TGTGCCAGCGGAGTCGGACTTGCCAACACCGGGGAGCTGTTTTTT. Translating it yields CASGVGLANTGELFF.

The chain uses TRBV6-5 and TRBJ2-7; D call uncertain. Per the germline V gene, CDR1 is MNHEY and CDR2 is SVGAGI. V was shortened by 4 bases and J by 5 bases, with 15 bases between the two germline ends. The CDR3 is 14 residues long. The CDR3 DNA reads TGTGCCAGCAGTTCCCCCTCGGGTTCCAACGAGCAGTACTTC. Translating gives CASSSPSGSNEQYF.

The CDR3 DNA reads as TGTGCCAGCAGTGACTCGATGGCAGGGAAGTATGAGCAGTTCTTC. It yields the protein CASSDSMAGKYEQFF. V usage is TRBV6-4 and J usage is TRBJ2-1; possible D gene TRBD1, 5 bases. Germline V gene data show CDR1 as MRHNA and CDR2 as SNTAGT. CDR3 length: 15 residues. V was cut by 0 bases and J by 8 bases, with 14 bases left in between.

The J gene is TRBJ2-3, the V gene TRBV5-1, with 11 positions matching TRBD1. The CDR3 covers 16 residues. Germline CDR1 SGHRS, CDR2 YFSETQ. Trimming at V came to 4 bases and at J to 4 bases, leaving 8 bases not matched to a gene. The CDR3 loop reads CASSATGQGVADTQYF. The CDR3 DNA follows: TGCGCCAGCAGCGCTACGGGACAGGGGGTCGCAGATACGCAGTATTTT.

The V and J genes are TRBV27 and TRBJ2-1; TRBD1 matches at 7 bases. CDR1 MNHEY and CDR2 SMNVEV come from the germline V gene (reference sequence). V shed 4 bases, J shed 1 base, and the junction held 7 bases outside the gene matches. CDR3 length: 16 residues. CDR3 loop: CASSSPGGLSYNEQFF. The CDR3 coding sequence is TGTGCCAGCAGTTCCCCAGGGGGTCTGTCCTACAATGAGCAGTTCTTC.

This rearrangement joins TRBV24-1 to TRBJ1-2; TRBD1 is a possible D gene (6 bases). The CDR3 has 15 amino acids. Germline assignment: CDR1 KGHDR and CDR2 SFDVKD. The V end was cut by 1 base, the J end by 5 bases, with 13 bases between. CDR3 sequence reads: CATSDFQGSGYGYTF. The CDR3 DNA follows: TGTGCCACCAGTGATTTTCAGGGGTCCGGGTATGGCTACACCTTC.

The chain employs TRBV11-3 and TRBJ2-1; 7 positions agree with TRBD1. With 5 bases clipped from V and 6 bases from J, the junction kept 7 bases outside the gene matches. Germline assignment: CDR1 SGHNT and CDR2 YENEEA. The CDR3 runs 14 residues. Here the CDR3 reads CASSLGTVPNEQFF. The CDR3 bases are TGTGCCAGCAGCCTCGGGACAGTCCCCAATGAGCAGTTCTTC.

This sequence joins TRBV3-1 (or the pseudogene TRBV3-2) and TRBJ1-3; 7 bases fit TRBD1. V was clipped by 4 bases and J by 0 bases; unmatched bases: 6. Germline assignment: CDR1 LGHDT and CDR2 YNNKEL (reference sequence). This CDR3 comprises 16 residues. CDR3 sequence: CASSRWDSLSGNTIYF. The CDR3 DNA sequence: TGTGCCAGCAGCCGCTGGGACAGCCTCTCTGGAAACACCATATATTTT.

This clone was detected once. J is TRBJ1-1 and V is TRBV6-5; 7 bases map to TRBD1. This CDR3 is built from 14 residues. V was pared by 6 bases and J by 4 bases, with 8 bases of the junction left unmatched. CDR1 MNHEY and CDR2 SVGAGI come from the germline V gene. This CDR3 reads CASRTTGRGTEAFF. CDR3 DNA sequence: TGTGCCAGCAGAACGACAGGGCGGGGCACTGAAGCTTTCTTT.

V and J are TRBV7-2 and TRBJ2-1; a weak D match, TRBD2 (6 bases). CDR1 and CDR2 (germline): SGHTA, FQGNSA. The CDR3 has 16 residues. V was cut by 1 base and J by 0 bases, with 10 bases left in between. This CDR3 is CASSLDAGSSYNEQFF. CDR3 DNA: TGTGCCAGCAGCTTAGATGCGGGAAGCTCCTACAATGAGCAGTTCTTC.

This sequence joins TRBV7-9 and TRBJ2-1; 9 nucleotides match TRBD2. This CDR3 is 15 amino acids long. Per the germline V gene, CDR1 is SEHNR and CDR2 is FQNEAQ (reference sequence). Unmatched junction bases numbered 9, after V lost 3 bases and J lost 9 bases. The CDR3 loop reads CASSFRVAGVGEQFF. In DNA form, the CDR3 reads TGTGCCAGCAGCTTTCGGGTAGCGGGAGTTGGTGAGCAGTTCTTC.

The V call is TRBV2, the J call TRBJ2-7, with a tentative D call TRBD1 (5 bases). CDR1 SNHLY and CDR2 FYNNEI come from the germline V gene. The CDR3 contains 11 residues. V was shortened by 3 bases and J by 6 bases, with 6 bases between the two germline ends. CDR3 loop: CASSDRVEQYF. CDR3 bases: TGTGCCAGCAGTGACAGGGTCGAGCAGTACTTC.

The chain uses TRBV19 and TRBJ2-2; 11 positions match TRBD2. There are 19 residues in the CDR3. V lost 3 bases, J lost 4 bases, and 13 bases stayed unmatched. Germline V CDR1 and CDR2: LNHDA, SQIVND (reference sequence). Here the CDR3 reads CASSMGISGRAGVTGELFF. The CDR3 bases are TGTGCCAGTAGTATGGGAATTAGCGGGAGGGCCGGGGTCACCGGGGAGCTGTTTTTT.

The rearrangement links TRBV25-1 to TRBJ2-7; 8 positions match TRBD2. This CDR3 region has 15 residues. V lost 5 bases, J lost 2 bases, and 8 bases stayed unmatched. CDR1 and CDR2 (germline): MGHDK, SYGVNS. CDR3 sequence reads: CASSLGGGLTYEQYF. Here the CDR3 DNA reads TGTGCCAGCAGTCTCGGGGGGGGGCTAACCTACGAGCAGTACTTC.

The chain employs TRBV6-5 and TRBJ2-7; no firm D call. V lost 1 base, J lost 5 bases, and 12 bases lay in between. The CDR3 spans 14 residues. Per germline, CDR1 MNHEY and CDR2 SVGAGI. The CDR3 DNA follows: TGTGCCAGCAGTTACTTTACCCTAACAGACGAGCAGTACTTC. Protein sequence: CASSYFTLTDEQYF.

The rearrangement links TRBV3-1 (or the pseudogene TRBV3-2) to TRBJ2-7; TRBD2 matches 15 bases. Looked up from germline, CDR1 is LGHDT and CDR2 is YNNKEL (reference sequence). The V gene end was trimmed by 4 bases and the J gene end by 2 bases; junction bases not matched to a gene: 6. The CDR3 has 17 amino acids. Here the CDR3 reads CASSRTSGRALPYEQYF. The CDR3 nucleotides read TGTGCCAGCAGCCGGACTAGCGGGAGGGCCCTGCCCTACGAGCAGTACTTC.

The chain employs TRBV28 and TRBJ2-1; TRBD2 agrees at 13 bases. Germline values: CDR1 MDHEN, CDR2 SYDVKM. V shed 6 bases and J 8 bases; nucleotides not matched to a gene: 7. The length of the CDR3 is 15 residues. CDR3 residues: CASRGLAGEEYEQFF. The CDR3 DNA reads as TGTGCCAGCAGAGGACTAGCGGGAGAAGAGTATGAGCAGTTCTTC.

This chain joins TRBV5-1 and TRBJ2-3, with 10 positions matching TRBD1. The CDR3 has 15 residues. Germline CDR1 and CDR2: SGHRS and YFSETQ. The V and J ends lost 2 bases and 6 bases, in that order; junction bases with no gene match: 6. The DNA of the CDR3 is TGCGCCAGCAGCTTAACGGGGACAGGGGCTGATACGCAGTATTTT. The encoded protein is CASSLTGTGADTQYF.

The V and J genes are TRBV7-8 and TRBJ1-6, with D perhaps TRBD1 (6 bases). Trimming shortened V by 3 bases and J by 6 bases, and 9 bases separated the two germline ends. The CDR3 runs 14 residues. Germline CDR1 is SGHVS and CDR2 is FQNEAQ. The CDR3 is CASSFRTVNSPLHF. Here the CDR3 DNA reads TGTGCCAGCAGCTTCAGGACAGTTAATTCACCCCTCCACTTT.

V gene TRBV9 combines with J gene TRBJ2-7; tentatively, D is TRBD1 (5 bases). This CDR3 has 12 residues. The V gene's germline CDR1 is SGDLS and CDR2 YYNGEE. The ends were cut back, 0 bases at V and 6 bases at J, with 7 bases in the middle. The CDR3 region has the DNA TGTGCCAGCAGCGTAGAGGGGTCCGAGCAGTACTTC. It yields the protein CASSVEGSEQYF.

For the CDR3, the DNA is TGCGCCAGCAGCCAAGATAATCTAGCGGGAACCTATGAGCAGTTCTTC. Its protein product is CASSQDNLAGTYEQFF. The chain carries TRBV4-3 and TRBJ2-1; 9 bases are shared with TRBD2. The CDR3 contains 16 residues. Unmatched junction bases numbered 8, after V lost 0 bases and J lost 8 bases. The germline gives CDR1 LGHNA, CDR2 YSLEER.

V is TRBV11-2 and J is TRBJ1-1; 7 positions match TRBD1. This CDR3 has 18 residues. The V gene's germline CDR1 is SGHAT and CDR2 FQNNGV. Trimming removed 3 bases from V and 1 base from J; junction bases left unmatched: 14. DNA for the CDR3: TGTGCCAGCAGCTTTGACGGGGCGGCAGGGGGTAGGAACACTGAAGCTTTCTTT. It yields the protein CASSFDGAAGGRNTEAFF.

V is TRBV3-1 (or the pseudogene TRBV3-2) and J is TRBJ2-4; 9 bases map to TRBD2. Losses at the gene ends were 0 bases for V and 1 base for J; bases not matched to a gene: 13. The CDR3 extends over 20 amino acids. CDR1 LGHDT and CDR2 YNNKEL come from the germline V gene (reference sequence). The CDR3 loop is CASSQESGSGSFGAKNIQYF. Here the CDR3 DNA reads TGTGCCAGCAGCCAAGAATCAGGTAGCGGGAGTTTCGGGGCCAAAAACATTCAGTACTTC.

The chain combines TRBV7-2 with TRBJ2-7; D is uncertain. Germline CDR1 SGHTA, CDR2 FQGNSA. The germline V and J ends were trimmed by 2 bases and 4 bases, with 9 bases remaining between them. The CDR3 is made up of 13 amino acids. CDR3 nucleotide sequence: TGTGCCAGCAGCTTATGGGCCTGGTACGAGCAGTACTTC. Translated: CASSLWAWYEQYF. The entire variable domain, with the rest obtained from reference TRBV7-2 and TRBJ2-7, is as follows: GAGVSQSPSNKVTEKGKDVELRCDPISGHTALYWYRQSLGQGLEFLIYFQGNSAPDKSGLPSDRFSAERTGGSVSTLTIQRTQQEDSAVYLCASSLWAWYEQYFGPGTRLTVT.